This TCR beta chain was sequenced during a study of T cell clones after liver transplantation (dated by TCRdb to between 2018 and 2021). Regarding the complete study: ITN030ST, the source of the samples, was a randomized trial that attempted immunosuppression withdrawal within 2 years of liver transplantation. Donor-reactive T cell clones were identified by TCRbeta sequencing following a pre-transplant mixed lymphocyte reaction and were subsequently tracked in post-transplant blood. Of the eight recipients, three were HCV-positive, while the remaining recipients had been transplanted for non-autoimmune, non-viral indications. To count as tolerant, a recipient had to stay completely off immunosuppression for at least one year without liver enzymes climbing beyond twice the upper limit of normal. No induction therapy was given to the subjects, and standard immunosuppression was administered until randomization at 12-24 months post-transplant. The study cohort included 8 liver transplant recipients, of whom 3 were classified as tolerant and 5 as non-tolerant. As an antigen-independent comparator for the donor-reactive sequences, third party-reactive TCRbeta sequences from pre-transplant MLRs were identified as well. Blood samples were taken pre-transplant, pre-randomization before withdrawal, and post-randomization after full withdrawal or failed withdrawal. On the study overall, not on this receptor specifically: Since no allograft tissue specimens were available, donor-reactive T cells may have migrated into the graft instead of being deleted. Donor-reactive sequences declined more than third party-reactive ones, suggesting partial antigen-specific deletion unrelated to withdrawal success. The conclusions were considered preliminary, being limited by small, heterogeneous patient numbers and non-standardized post-transplant time points. In two subjects, low numbers of available donor cells limited the measurable donor-reactive repertoire. A significant post-transplant decrease in circulating donor-reactive CD4 TCRbeta sequences was observed in most of the 8 subjects, irrespective of tolerance or HCV status. When repertoire turnover was accounted for, significantly reduced detection of donor-reactive sequences was found in 7 of 8 subjects for CD4 and in 8 of 8 subjects for CD8.

In regard to this clone: This receptor's antigen is unknown. No base quality values were provided; no much bigger clone lies one nucleotide off.

The CDR3 covers 15 residues, taking in both the cysteine and the phenylalanine. Here the CDR3 DNA is all that survives: 45 bases in frame from base 1. The germline V gene supplies CDR1 MNHEY and CDR2 SVGAGI. V and J lose 5 bases and 5 bases, and a span of 16 bases separates them. High-throughput TCRbeta CDR3 sequencing of frozen genomic DNA was performed by immunoSEQ, including PCR amplification, mapping, bias correction and internal controls. Concerning the study's data processing: Only productive rearrangements were retained, and each unique TCRbeta sequence was defined by its CDR3 nucleotide sequence together with its V and J gene. For a sequence to be called donor-reactive, it needed a frequency of at least 0.01% and at least 5-fold expansion in CFSE-low cells compared with unstimulated pre-transplant cells. Minimum frequency thresholds were set for each subject based on the unstimulated sample with the lowest template count, ensuring at least 90% detection power. Jensen-Shannon divergence between the top 1000 TCRbeta sequences post- versus pre-transplant served as the measure of repertoire turnover. Two-sided Fisher's exact tests were used to test for changes in how often donor-reactive sequences were detected. In TCRdb, the immuneACCESS table is reduced to in-frame sequences with V and J assigned. These tables do not hold every clone; where another copy was compared, an unresolved V gene accounts for under half, and the others remain unexplained. V, J and clone size derive from that table, while D and trimming were established from the DNA sequence. This sample holds tens of thousands of clones; 71% were observed only once. The top ten constitute about 15% of the sample.

The sample's time point label, decoded: pre-transplant. Thawed unstimulated PBMCs were stained for CD3, CD4 and CD8 and FACS-sorted into CD3+CD4+ and CD3+CD8+ populations. All 8 studied subjects were randomized to immunosuppression withdrawal. Genomic DNA was isolated with the Qiagen DNeasy Blood and Tissue Kit. The V and J segments used are TRBV6-5 and TRBJ2-1, with no D gene named confidently. The clonotype was recovered from a human donor who received a liver transplant. The specimen was CD4+ T cells from blood, collected before liver transplant. The nucleotide sequence reads as follows: TGTGCCAGCAGTCCCGAACGCCGCGCCCACAATGAGCAGTTCTTC. It codes for CASSPERRAHNEQFF.